The 2 T cell receptor beta chains in this list originate from one sample, sequenced in a study of blood T cell repertoires in COVID-19. The table came from immunoSEQ multiplex PCR; TCRdb's copy has only in-frame clones and leaves some out. Among some 390,000 clones, 70% to 90% were seen once, and the ten largest hold about 3%. Source material: peripheral blood. Receptors were obtained from a human donor in a cohort sampled during active COVID-19.

This chain joins TRBV25-1 and TRBJ2-7; maybe TRBD2 (5 bases). There are 15 residues in the CDR3. V was clipped by 8 bases and J by 4 bases, with 21 bases between them. The germline V gene encodes CDR1 MGHDK and CDR2 SYGVNS. This CDR3 reads CASANQTTTGYEQYF. For the CDR3, the DNA is TGTGCCAGCGCTAACCAGACTACAACGGGATACGAGCAGTACTTC.

The rearrangement joins TRBV28 to TRBJ2-1, with a tentative D call TRBD2 (5 bases). With 4 bases removed from V and 0 bases from J, the gap between germline ends came to 16 bases. The CDR3 consists of 17 residues. Germline CDR1 MDHEN, CDR2 SYDVKM. CDR3 bases: TGTGCCAGCAGTTACCTCGGGAAGGACCTCTCCTACAATGAGCAGTTCTTC. Amino acid sequence: CASSYLGKDLSYNEQFF. Looking up the rest from reference TRBV28 and TRBJ2-1 gives the full variable domain: DVKVTQSSRYLVKRTGEKVFLECVQDMDHENMFWYRQDPGLGLRLIYFSYDVKMKEKGDIPEGYSVSREKKERFSLILESASTNQTSMYLCASSYLGKDLSYNEQFFGPGTRLTVL.